Following are 11 T cell receptor beta chains from one sample sequenced in a study of T-cell memory formation after mild COVID-19. TCRdb re-called the 5' RACE reads through MiXCR, storing one row per CDR3 protein. The table records about 600,000 distinct CDR3 sequences, roughly 20% of them present only once. The sample was PBMCs or a T cell subset sorted from them (not recorded which). These TCRs come from an adult woman who had mild COVID-19 (a few samples of this study predate the infection). Cell type and time point are not known.

This clonotype was seen only a few times. The chain joins TRBV11-2 to TRBJ1-1, with D unresolved. This CDR3 has 15 residues. Deletions cut 2 bases from V and 0 bases from J, with 10 bases between. Germline CDR1 SGHAT, CDR2 FQNNGV. CDR3 bases: TGTGCCAGCAGCTTAAGCTGGGGAGTGAACACTGAAGCTTTCTTT. Translation: CASSLSWGVNTEAFF.

This clonotype was recorded a few times. The chain carries TRBV25-1 and TRBJ2-7, with D perhaps TRBD1 or TRBD2 (5 bases each). CDR1 and CDR2 (germline): MGHDK, SYGVNS. Trimming removed 10 bases at V and 4 bases at J, with 14 bases between. The CDR3 loop spans 12 amino acids. The CDR3, as DNA: TGTGCCACCCGAGGGGCTGGATACGAGCAGTACTTC. This codes for CATRGAGYEQYF.

The CDR3 loop is CASSRTSGGGTDTQYF. The CDR3 coding sequence is TGTGCCAGCAGCAGGACTAGCGGGGGGGGCACAGATACGCAGTATTTT. The rearrangement uses TRBV3-1 and TRBJ2-3; the match to TRBD2 covers 15 bases. J lost 1 base, V lost 5 bases, and 1 base had no gene match. The germline gives CDR1 LGHDT, CDR2 YNNKEL (reference sequence). The CDR3 covers 16 residues.

In its sample, this clonotype was seen a few times. The V call is TRBV19, the J call TRBJ1-1; D is uncertain. Germline-derived CDR1 and CDR2 are LNHDA and SQIVND (reference sequence). V shed 4 bases and J shed 1 base, with 4 bases lying between them. This CDR3 is built from 12 residues. The CDR3 spells CASSTSNTEAFF. In DNA form, the CDR3 reads TGTGCCAGTAGTACTTCGAACACTGAAGCTTTCTTT.

In its sample, this clonotype was seen a few times. CDR3 residues: CASSETGTGNYGYTF. The CDR3 DNA reads TGTGCCAGCAGTGAGACCGGGACAGGGAACTATGGCTACACCTTC. This chain uses TRBV6-4 with TRBJ1-2; 9 bases fit TRBD1. V dropped 3 bases and J dropped 2; count of bases not matched to a gene: 4. Germline V gene data show CDR1 as MRHNA and CDR2 as SNTAGT. The CDR3 loop spans 15 amino acids.

Regarding this clonotype: Just one base apart from a much larger clone, this may be a read error. The V gene is TRBV6-1, the J gene TRBJ2-3; 11 bases map to TRBD2. The ends lost 0 bases at V and 5 bases at J; junction bases unmatched: 1. Looked up from germline, CDR1 is MNHNS and CDR2 is SASEGT. The CDR3 is made up of 15 amino acids. The DNA of the CDR3 is TGTGCCAGCAGTGAAGCTAGCGGGGGGGTAGATACGCAGTATTTT. The encoded protein is CASSEASGGVDTQYF.

The table lists this clonotype with a count of one. The V gene is TRBV5-6, the J gene TRBJ2-1; D is possibly TRBD1 or TRBD2 (6 bases each). The V and J ends lost 0 bases and 9 bases respectively, with 13 bases between them. The CDR3 is made up of 14 amino acids. The germline CDR1 and CDR2 sequences are SGHDT and YYEEEE. The CDR3 loop is CASSLDRGRSEQFF. The CDR3 DNA is TGTGCCAGCAGCTTGGATCGGGGGCGGAGTGAGCAGTTCTTC.

This sequence joins TRBV6-2 or TRBV6-3 and TRBJ2-7; D possibly corresponds to TRBD1 (5 bases). This CDR3 spans 15 amino acids. Germline CDR1 reads MNHEY; CDR2 reads SVGEGT. Trimming took off 0 bases at V and 0 bases at J, with 9 bases between the two ends. The CDR3 DNA reads TGTGCCAGCAGTTACTCGACCAGGGCCTCCTACGAGCAGTACTTC. It yields the protein CASSYSTRASYEQYF.

This clonotype was seen a handful of times. One end of the junction varies from germline; a read error may be responsible. The genes are TRBV7-9 and TRBJ2-7; 9 bases fit TRBD1. From germline, CDR1 is SEHNR and CDR2 FQNEAQ (reference sequence). The CDR3 has 12 amino acids. CDR3 DNA sequence: TGTGCCAGCAGCTTAGAGGCCGGGACAGGGAACTTC. Amino acids: CASSLEAGTGNF.

This CDR3 reads CASRLGPTYEQYF. DNA for the CDR3: TGTGCCAGCAGACTGGGCCCGACCTACGAGCAGTACTTC. The V call is TRBV12-3 or TRBV12-4, the J call TRBJ2-7, with unresolved D. The CDR3 is made up of 13 amino acids. The V end lost 6 bases, the J end lost 2 bases, and 11 bases lay between the germline ends.

This sequence joins TRBV4-1 and TRBJ2-1; TRBD1 aligns across 10 bases. The CDR3 is 14 amino acids. The V gene end was trimmed by 4 bases and the J gene end by 6 bases; junction bases not matched to a gene: 3. CDR1 and CDR2 (germline): MGHRA, YSYEKL. The CDR3 sequence: CASSPGTGVNEQFF. CDR3 bases: TGCGCCAGCAGCCCCGGGACAGGGGTCAATGAGCAGTTCTTC.